This TCR beta chain is drawn from a study of cytomegalovirus exposure and HLA in healthy donors. Findings and caveats of the study: There were 150 or so TCR beta chains listed as cytomegalovirus-associated. Further analysis was carried out later, and it showed several of the most significant clusters appearing linked to common viral pathogens. In a later analysis, specific HLA alleles were associated with about 18,000 TCR beta sequences at a 0.05 false discovery rate.

The PCR employed 60 Vbeta primers together with 13 Jbeta primers. Clones were read by immunoSEQ multiplex PCR, and TCRdb kept only the in-frame ones, dropping some. The data show 65,000 or so clones, 62% seen once. With regard to this clone: Its antigen is unidentified.

This CDR3 spans 17 amino acids. Germline V gives CDR1 MGHRA, CDR2 YSYEKL. Trimming removed 4 bases from V and 9 bases from J; junction bases left unmatched: 12. Sequenced material: PBMCs. The chain couples TRBV4-1 to TRBJ2-1; 13 bases match TRBD2. The clonotype comes from a man aged 25 to 40 in good health and CMV-seronegative. The CDR3 sequence: CASSPTGGGLAGAEQFF. Written as DNA, the CDR3 is TGCGCCAGCAGCCCCACAGGGGGCGGACTAGCGGGGGCTGAGCAGTTCTTC.